The rows below give T cell receptor beta chains drawn from one sample of a study of OX40 agonist ivuxolimab in advanced cancers. The protocol was immunoSEQ multiplex PCR, while the TCRdb copy is restricted to in-frame clones and leaves out a portion. The sample carries some 86,000 clones, over 75% recorded once. The starting material was CD4+ or CD8+ T cells sorted from blood, obtained in a trial of the OX40 agonist ivuxolimab. The receptor source for this set is an adult with an advanced solid tumor such as melanoma, head and neck, liver or kidney cancer. Both conserved end residues are part of each CDR3. Fields, in order: clone size, D gene, J gene, V gene, CDR3 length, CDR3 protein, CDR3 DNA. The D gene is left open where the match is weak. Some rows mark clone size as missing; the rest say once, few, many or name a class of expanded clone.

clone size: .
D gene: TRBD2
J gene: TRBJ2-7
V gene: TRBV4-2
CDR3 length: 18
CDR3 protein: CASSQDPSTAGDGGEQYF
CDR3 DNA: TGTGCCAGCAGCCAAGATCCTTCCACAGCGGGAGATGGAGGCGAGCAGTACTTC

clone size: .
D gene: .
J gene: TRBJ2-2
V gene: TRBV4-2
CDR3 length: 15
CDR3 protein: CASSQDTTDTGELFF
CDR3 DNA: TGTGCCAGCAGCCAAGATACGACAGACACCGGGGAGCTGTTTTTT

clone size: .
D gene: .
J gene: TRBJ2-7
V gene: TRBV6-5
CDR3 length: 13
CDR3 protein: CASKGGARAEQYF
CDR3 DNA: TGTGCCAGCAAGGGGGGGGCGCGGGCCGAGCAGTACTTC

clone size: .
D gene: TRBD1
J gene: TRBJ1-1
V gene: TRBV4-1
CDR3 length: 17
CDR3 protein: CASSQAGTGVVGTEAFF
CDR3 DNA: TGCGCCAGCAGCCAAGCCGGGACAGGGGTGGTAGGCACTGAAGCTTTCTTT

clone size: .
D gene: .
J gene: TRBJ2-2
V gene: TRBV19
CDR3 length: 15
CDR3 protein: CASSMQGWNTGELFF
CDR3 DNA: TGTGCCAGTAGTATGCAGGGGTGGAACACCGGGGAGCTGTTTTTT

clone size: .
D gene: .
J gene: TRBJ2-7
V gene: TRBV27
CDR3 length: 13
CDR3 protein: CASSLFWGNEQYF
CDR3 DNA: TGTGCCAGCAGTTTGTTTTGGGGGAACGAGCAGTACTTC

clone size: .
D gene: TRBD1
J gene: TRBJ2-7
V gene: TRBV5-4
CDR3 length: 15
CDR3 protein: CASSRPGQGAHEQYF
CDR3 DNA: TGTGCCAGCAGCCGCCCGGGACAGGGGGCTCACGAGCAGTACTTC

clone size: .
D gene: .
J gene: TRBJ1-4
V gene: TRBV4-1
CDR3 length: 13
CDR3 protein: CASSSIGNEKLFF
CDR3 DNA: TGCGCCAGCAGTTCCATAGGAAATGAAAAACTGTTTTTT

clone size: .
D gene: TRBD1
J gene: TRBJ2-7
V gene: TRBV7-6
CDR3 length: 16
CDR3 protein: CASSLGMGQGGYEQYF
CDR3 DNA: TGTGCCAGCAGCTTAGGTATGGGACAGGGAGGCTACGAGCAGTACTTC

clone size: .
D gene: .
J gene: TRBJ2-1
V gene: TRBV19
CDR3 length: 12
CDR3 protein: CASSDIQREQFF
CDR3 DNA: TGTGCCAGTAGTGACATACAGCGTGAGCAGTTCTTC

clone size: .
D gene: .
J gene: TRBJ2-5
V gene: TRBV6-5
CDR3 length: 14
CDR3 protein: CASSRTGIQETQYF
CDR3 DNA: TGTGCCAGCAGTCGAACAGGGATCCAAGAGACCCAGTACTTC

clone size: .
D gene: .
J gene: TRBJ2-1
V gene: TRBV11-2
CDR3 length: 14
CDR3 protein: CASSRTASYNEQFF
CDR3 DNA: TGTGCCAGCAGCCGGACAGCCTCCTACAATGAGCAGTTCTTC

clone size: .
D gene: .
J gene: TRBJ2-1
V gene: TRBV10-3
CDR3 length: 16
CDR3 protein: CAISPRGGNSENEQFF
CDR3 DNA: TGTGCCATCAGTCCTAGGGGCGGAAATTCGGAGAATGAGCAGTTCTTC

clone size: once
D gene: .
J gene: TRBJ2-7
V gene: TRBV19
CDR3 length: 15
CDR3 protein: CASSMQGSWSYEQYF
CDR3 DNA: TGTGCCAGTAGTATGCAGGGGAGCTGGTCCTACGAGCAGTACTTC

clone size: many
D gene: TRBD1
J gene: TRBJ2-1
V gene: TRBV18
CDR3 length: 17
CDR3 protein: CASSPLPPTGVSNEQFF
CDR3 DNA: TGTGCCAGCTCACCCCTACCACCGACAGGGGTGAGCAATGAGCAGTTCTTC

clone size: .
D gene: TRBD1
J gene: TRBJ2-7
V gene: TRBV10-3
CDR3 length: 14
CDR3 protein: CAISTRDSPLKQYF
CDR3 DNA: TGTGCCATCAGTACCCGGGACAGTCCCCTCAAGCAGTACTTC

clone size: .
D gene: TRBD2
J gene: TRBJ2-1
V gene: TRBV30
CDR3 length: 15
CDR3 protein: CAWSAYGGGHNEQFF
CDR3 DNA: TGTGCCTGGAGTGCCTACGGGGGGGGACACAATGAGCAGTTCTTC

clone size: .
D gene: TRBD2
J gene: TRBJ2-5
V gene: TRBV7-2
CDR3 length: 14
CDR3 protein: CASSLGLAGETQYF
CDR3 DNA: TGTGCCAGCAGCTTAGGACTAGCGGGAGAGACCCAGTACTTC

clone size: .
D gene: TRBD1
J gene: TRBJ2-7
V gene: TRBV13
CDR3 length: 14
CDR3 protein: CASSTRDSFYEQYF
CDR3 DNA: TGTGCCAGCAGCACCCGGGACAGCTTCTACGAGCAGTACTTC

clone size: .
D gene: .
J gene: TRBJ1-2
V gene: TRBV19
CDR3 length: 13
CDR3 protein: CASRIRGRRGYTF
CDR3 DNA: TGTGCCAGTAGAATCAGGGGTCGAAGGGGCTACACCTTC

clone size: .
D gene: .
J gene: TRBJ1-5
V gene: TRBV2
CDR3 length: 13
CDR3 protein: CASSGAGNQPQHF
CDR3 DNA: TGTGCCAGCAGTGGGGCGGGCAATCAGCCCCAGCATTTT

clone size: .
D gene: TRBD2
J gene: TRBJ2-3
V gene: TRBV6-5
CDR3 length: 14
CDR3 protein: CASSYTSGTDTQYF
CDR3 DNA: TGTGCCAGCAGTTATACTAGCGGCACAGATACGCAGTATTTT

clone size: .
D gene: .
J gene: TRBJ2-7
V gene: TRBV20-1
CDR3 length: 11
CDR3 protein: CSASLDYEQYF
CDR3 DNA: TGCAGTGCCTCACTTGATTACGAGCAGTACTTC

clone size: .
D gene: .
J gene: TRBJ1-1
V gene: TRBV10-3
CDR3 length: 14
CDR3 protein: CAISEHYMNTEAFF
CDR3 DNA: TGTGCCATCAGTGAGCACTACATGAACACTGAAGCTTTCTTT

clone size: .
D gene: .
J gene: TRBJ2-1
V gene: TRBV7-2
CDR3 length: 13
CDR3 protein: CASRFPGMYEQFF
CDR3 DNA: TGTGCCAGCAGATTTCCGGGGATGTATGAGCAGTTCTTC

clone size: .
D gene: .
J gene: TRBJ2-7
V gene: TRBV9
CDR3 length: 13
CDR3 protein: CASSPGGGYEQYF
CDR3 DNA: TGTGCCAGCAGCCCTGGAGGTGGGTACGAGCAGTACTTC

clone size: .
D gene: .
J gene: TRBJ2-7
V gene: TRBV5-1
CDR3 length: 15
CDR3 protein: CASHEADRAPYEQYF
CDR3 DNA: TGCGCCAGCCACGAAGCCGACAGAGCACCCTACGAGCAGTACTTC

clone size: .
D gene: .
J gene: TRBJ2-7
V gene: TRBV28
CDR3 length: 15
CDR3 protein: CASSGLGEISYEQYF
CDR3 DNA: TGTGCCAGCAGTGGTCTAGGGGAAATTTCCTACGAGCAGTACTTC

clone size: .
D gene: TRBD1
J gene: TRBJ1-1
V gene: TRBV5-6
CDR3 length: 14
CDR3 protein: CASSLGTGIMEAFF
CDR3 DNA: TGTGCCAGCAGCTTGGGGACAGGAATTATGGAAGCTTTCTTT

clone size: .
D gene: TRBD1
J gene: TRBJ2-3
V gene: TRBV7-2
CDR3 length: 15
CDR3 protein: CASSFQTGVADTQYF
CDR3 DNA: TGTGCCAGCAGCTTCCAAACAGGGGTGGCAGATACGCAGTATTTT

clone size: .
D gene: TRBD1
J gene: TRBJ2-7
V gene: TRBV6-5
CDR3 length: 14
CDR3 protein: CASSRGQGVREQYF
CDR3 DNA: TGTGCCAGCAGTCGGGGACAGGGGGTGAGGGAGCAGTACTTC

clone size: .
D gene: TRBD2
J gene: TRBJ2-7
V gene: TRBV4-1
CDR3 length: 15
CDR3 protein: CASSELASFSYEQYF
CDR3 DNA: TGCGCCAGCAGCGAACTAGCGAGCTTCTCCTACGAGCAGTACTTC

clone size: .
D gene: .
J gene: TRBJ2-5
V gene: TRBV7-6
CDR3 length: 13
CDR3 protein: CASSYGREETQYF
CDR3 DNA: TGTGCCAGCAGCTACGGACGGGAAGAGACCCAGTACTTC

clone size: once
D gene: .
J gene: TRBJ2-7
V gene: TRBV28
CDR3 length: 12
CDR3 protein: CASSFGRLEQYF
CDR3 DNA: TGTGCCAGCAGTTTCGGACGGCTCGAGCAGTACTTC

clone size: .
D gene: .
J gene: TRBJ2-7
V gene: TRBV10-3
CDR3 length: 12
CDR3 protein: CAISELGSQKYF
CDR3 DNA: TGTGCCATCAGTGAATTAGGAAGCCAAAAGTACTTC

clone size: .
D gene: TRBD1
J gene: TRBJ1-5
V gene: TRBV28
CDR3 length: 16
CDR3 protein: CASSGGTGGGNQPQHF
CDR3 DNA: TGTGCCAGCAGTGGCGGCACAGGGGGGGGCAATCAGCCCCAGCATTTT

clone size: once
D gene: .
J gene: TRBJ1-6
V gene: TRBV5-1
CDR3 length: 15
CDR3 protein: CASSSGGLGHSPLHF
CDR3 DNA: TGCGCCAGCAGCTCCGGGGGTCTCGGCCATTCACCCCTCCACTTT

clone size: .
D gene: TRBD2
J gene: TRBJ2-2
V gene: TRBV28
CDR3 length: 15
CDR3 protein: CASNEREEYTGELFF
CDR3 DNA: TGTGCCAGCAACGAGCGGGAGGAGTACACCGGGGAGCTGTTTTTT

clone size: .
D gene: .
J gene: TRBJ2-1
V gene: TRBV11-2
CDR3 length: 13
CDR3 protein: CASSFPRGGEQFF
CDR3 DNA: TGTGCCAGCAGCTTTCCACGAGGGGGTGAGCAGTTCTTC

clone size: .
D gene: .
J gene: TRBJ2-7
V gene: TRBV28
CDR3 length: 14
CDR3 protein: CASSRGISPYEQYF
CDR3 DNA: TGTGCCAGCAGTAGGGGAATATCCCCCTACGAGCAGTACTTC

clone size: .
D gene: TRBD1
J gene: TRBJ1-1
V gene: TRBV19
CDR3 length: 14
CDR3 protein: CASSRGQGNAEAFF
CDR3 DNA: TGTGCCAGTAGTCGGGGACAGGGCAACGCTGAAGCTTTCTTT

clone size: .
D gene: TRBD1
J gene: TRBJ2-5
V gene: TRBV11-2
CDR3 length: 14
CDR3 protein: CASSTRTGEETQYF
CDR3 DNA: TGTGCCAGCAGTACACGGACAGGGGAGGAGACCCAGTACTTC

clone size: .
D gene: .
J gene: TRBJ1-1
V gene: TRBV6-5
CDR3 length: 13
CDR3 protein: CASTKAGYTEAFF
CDR3 DNA: TGTGCCAGCACCAAAGCCGGGTACACTGAAGCTTTCTTT

clone size: .
D gene: .
J gene: TRBJ1-5
V gene: TRBV28
CDR3 length: 15
CDR3 protein: CASSGPTKGLQPQHF
CDR3 DNA: TGTGCCAGCAGTGGCCCAACAAAGGGCCTTCAGCCCCAGCATTTT

clone size: .
D gene: TRBD2
J gene: TRBJ2-5
V gene: TRBV10-3
CDR3 length: 13
CDR3 protein: CAIRAGDQETQYF
CDR3 DNA: TGTGCCATCAGGGCGGGGGATCAAGAGACCCAGTACTTC

clone size: .
D gene: TRBD1
J gene: TRBJ2-1
V gene: TRBV7-9
CDR3 length: 16
CDR3 protein: CASSPPLSGGYNEQFF
CDR3 DNA: TGTGCCAGCAGCCCACCGCTCTCAGGGGGCTACAATGAGCAGTTCTTC

clone size: .
D gene: .
J gene: TRBJ1-2
V gene: TRBV28
CDR3 length: 12
CDR3 protein: CASSLPYYGYTF
CDR3 DNA: TGTGCCAGCAGTTTGCCGTACTATGGCTACACCTTC

clone size: .
D gene: .
J gene: TRBJ1-5
V gene: TRBV6-5
CDR3 length: 14
CDR3 protein: CASSGTDPAQPQHF
CDR3 DNA: TGTGCCAGCAGTGGGACGGATCCGGCTCAGCCCCAGCATTTT

clone size: .
D gene: TRBD1
J gene: TRBJ2-4
V gene: TRBV7-2
CDR3 length: 16
CDR3 protein: CASSSTGQGGKNIQYF
CDR3 DNA: TGTGCCAGCAGCTCAACCGGACAGGGGGGCAAAAACATTCAGTACTTC

clone size: .
D gene: .
J gene: TRBJ2-1
V gene: TRBV27
CDR3 length: 16
CDR3 protein: CASSPTTEYSYNEQFF
CDR3 DNA: TGTGCCAGCAGTCCGACGACAGAGTACTCCTACAATGAGCAGTTCTTC

clone size: .
D gene: .
J gene: TRBJ2-3
V gene: TRBV7-9
CDR3 length: 16
CDR3 protein: CASSPLTGLSTDTQYF
CDR3 DNA: TGTGCCAGCAGCCCCCTGACAGGACTCAGCACAGATACGCAGTATTTT

clone size: .
D gene: .
J gene: TRBJ2-7
V gene: TRBV7-8
CDR3 length: 13
CDR3 protein: CASSLTSFYEQYF
CDR3 DNA: TGTGCCAGCAGCTTAACGAGCTTCTACGAGCAGTACTTC

clone size: once
D gene: .
J gene: TRBJ2-7
V gene: TRBV7-8
CDR3 length: 15
CDR3 protein: CASSPMTSYPYEQYF
CDR3 DNA: TGTGCCAGCAGCCCTATGACTAGTTATCCCTACGAGCAGTACTTC

clone size: .
D gene: .
J gene: TRBJ1-2
V gene: TRBV11-2
CDR3 length: 15
CDR3 protein: CASSLDGLSGYGYTF
CDR3 DNA: TGTGCCAGCAGCTTAGACGGGTTGAGTGGCTATGGCTACACCTTC

clone size: .
D gene: TRBD2
J gene: TRBJ2-2
V gene: TRBV27
CDR3 length: 14
CDR3 protein: CASRASGRPGELFF
CDR3 DNA: TGTGCCAGCCGAGCCAGCGGGAGACCCGGGGAGCTGTTTTTT

clone size: .
D gene: TRBD1
J gene: TRBJ1-2
V gene: TRBV19
CDR3 length: 12
CDR3 protein: CASWTGGIGYTF
CDR3 DNA: TGTGCCAGTTGGACAGGGGGCATTGGCTACACCTTC

clone size: .
D gene: .
J gene: TRBJ1-1
V gene: TRBV30
CDR3 length: 13
CDR3 protein: CAWAPDTGLEAFF
CDR3 DNA: TGTGCCTGGGCCCCCGACACGGGCCTCGAAGCTTTCTTT

clone size: .
D gene: .
J gene: TRBJ2-7
V gene: TRBV28
CDR3 length: 13
CDR3 protein: CASRGAGAYEQYF
CDR3 DNA: TGTGCCAGCAGGGGGGCCGGAGCCTACGAGCAGTACTTC